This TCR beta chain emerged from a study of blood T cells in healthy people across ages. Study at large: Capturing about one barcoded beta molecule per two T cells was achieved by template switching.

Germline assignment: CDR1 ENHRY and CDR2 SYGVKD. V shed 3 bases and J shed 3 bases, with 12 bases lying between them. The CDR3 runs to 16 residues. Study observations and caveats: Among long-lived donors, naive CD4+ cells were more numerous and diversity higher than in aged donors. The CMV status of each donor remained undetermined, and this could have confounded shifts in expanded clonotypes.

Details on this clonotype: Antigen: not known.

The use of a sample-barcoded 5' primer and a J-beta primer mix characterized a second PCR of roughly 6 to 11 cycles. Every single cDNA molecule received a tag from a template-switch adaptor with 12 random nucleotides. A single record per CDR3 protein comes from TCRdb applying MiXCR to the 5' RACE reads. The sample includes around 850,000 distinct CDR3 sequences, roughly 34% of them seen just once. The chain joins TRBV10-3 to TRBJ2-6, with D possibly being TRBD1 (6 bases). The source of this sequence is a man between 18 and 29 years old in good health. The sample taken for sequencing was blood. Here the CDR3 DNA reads TGTGCCATCAGTGAACAGGGTCCTGATGGGGCCAACGTCCTGACTTTC. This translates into CAISEQGPDGANVLTF.